This entry lists 18 T cell receptor beta chains sequenced from one sample in a study of blood T cell repertoires in COVID-19. Produced via immunoSEQ multiplex PCR; TCRdb's table is partial and in-frame only. Among roughly 230,000 clones listed, roughly 89% were seen once. Sequencing was performed on peripheral blood. These receptors were obtained from a woman in her forties who had recovered from COVID-19.

The chain is built from TRBV24-1 and TRBJ1-4, with D possibly being TRBD1 (6 bases). This CDR3 has 15 amino acids. The V and J ends lost 4 bases and 7 bases respectively, with 15 bases between them. CDR1 and CDR2 (germline): KGHDR, SFDVKD. The DNA of the CDR3 is TGTGCCACCAGTGACCCAAGGGGGTCGGGTGAAAAACTGTTTTTT. This encodes CATSDPRGSGEKLFF.

V and J are TRBV3-1 (or the pseudogene TRBV3-2) and TRBJ2-1; 9 bases match TRBD2. Germline assignment: CDR1 LGHDT and CDR2 YNNKEL (reference sequence). This CDR3 region has 17 residues. Germline trimming cut 2 bases from V and 10 bases from J; bases unmatched to any gene: 15. CDR3 DNA sequence: TGTGCCAGCAGCCAAATCCCCTTGGCGGGGGGGTCTGAGGAGCAGTTCTTC. Translation gives CASSQIPLAGGSEEQFF.

J is TRBJ2-7 and V is TRBV5-1; no definite D call. The V gene's germline CDR1 is SGHRS and CDR2 YFSETQ. The length of the CDR3 is 13 residues. Between the trimmed V and J ends, which lost 2 bases and 5 bases, there was a span of 11 bases. The DNA of the CDR3 is TGCGCCAGCAGCTTTTGGTCCGGTAACGAGCAGTACTTC. Its protein product is CASSFWSGNEQYF.

Here the CDR3 reads CASSFIRQGLTRETQYF. The CDR3 bases are TGCGCCAGCAGCTTTATACGACAGGGACTGACAAGGGAGACCCAGTACTTC. The chain is built from TRBV5-1 and TRBJ2-5, with a tentative D call TRBD1 (7 bases). The CDR3 length is 17 residues. Looked up from germline, CDR1 is SGHRS and CDR2 is YFSETQ. The V end lost 2 bases, the J end lost 5 bases, and 22 bases lay between the germline ends.

This clone was observed a few times. The chain employs TRBV4-1 and TRBJ2-3; 9 bases are shared with TRBD2. Per the germline V gene, CDR1 is MGHRA and CDR2 is YSYEKL. V shed 8 bases, J shed 3 bases, and the junction held 12 bases outside the gene matches. The CDR3 is made up of 16 amino acids. The DNA for the CDR3 is TGCGCCAGCGGGCTAGCGGGGAGTATAGGAACAGATACGCAGTATTTT. As protein: CASGLAGSIGTDTQYF.

The chain couples TRBV5-1 to TRBJ2-7; 10 nucleotides align to TRBD2. Germline V gene sequence: CDR1 SGHRS, CDR2 YFSETQ. Losses at the gene ends were 0 bases for V and 2 bases for J; bases not matched to a gene: 2. The CDR3 sequence is 15 residues long. This CDR3 reads CASSLESGGAYEQYF. The CDR3 DNA is TGCGCCAGCAGCTTGGAAAGCGGGGGGGCCTACGAGCAGTACTTC.

In its sample, this clone was seen a few times. The genes are TRBV5-1 and TRBJ1-6; tentative D call: TRBD1 (5 bases). Germline V lookup: CDR1 SGHRS, CDR2 YFSETQ. V lost 0 bases, J lost 7 bases, and 17 bases lay in between. This CDR3 contains 17 residues. The DNA for the CDR3 is TGCGCCAGCAGCTTGGATGGAGGGGCCACATTCAATTCACCCCTCCACTTT. It translates to CASSLDGGATFNSPLHF. The variable domain in full, with the rest retrieved from reference TRBV5-1 and TRBJ1-6, is KAGVTQTPRYLIKTRGQQVTLSCSPISGHRSVSWYQQTPGQGLQFLFEYFSETQRNKGNFPGRFSGRQFSNSRSEMNVSTLELGDSALYLCASSLDGGATFNSPLHFGNGTRLTVT.

The rearrangement joins TRBV7-2 to TRBJ2-3, with D tentatively TRBD2 (6 bases). V was trimmed by 5 bases and J by 6 bases, leaving 15 bases between them. Germline loops: CDR1 SGHTA, CDR2 FQGNSA. The CDR3 spans 14 residues. This chain's CDR3 is CASSPGDFSDTQYF. The CDR3 bases are TGTGCCAGCAGCCCGGGGGACTTCTCGGATACGCAGTATTTT.

This clone was observed once. The chain combines TRBV6-6 with TRBJ1-2; no reliable D call. This CDR3 has 14 residues. V was pared by 7 bases and J by 4 bases, with 16 bases between. CDR1 is MNHNY and CDR2 is SVGAGI in the germline V gene (reference sequence). CDR3 sequence: CASNRDLALYGYTF. CDR3 bases: TGTGCCAGCAACAGAGACCTGGCCCTCTATGGCTACACCTTC.

The V and J genes are TRBV6-5 and TRBJ1-1; a possible D gene is TRBD1 (5 bases). The CDR3 loop spans 14 amino acids. Germline V gene lookup returns CDR1 MNHEY and CDR2 SVGAGI. Trimming took off 5 bases at V and 1 base at J, with 11 bases between the two ends. In DNA, the CDR3 is TGTGCCAGCAGTCCCCGTGGGGCGAACACTGAAGCTTTCTTT. Protein: CASSPRGANTEAFF.

The genes are TRBV2 and TRBJ2-3; 16 bases match TRBD2. The CDR3 consists of 13 residues. Germline trimming cut 11 bases from V and 8 bases from J; bases unmatched to any gene: 4. CDR1 and CDR2 from the germline V gene are SNHLY and FYNNEI. The CDR3 DNA is TGTGCCCGCGGGACTAGCGGGGGGGGTACGCAGTATTTT. It encodes CARGTSGGGTQYF.

This clone occurred once. The rearrangement uses TRBV19 and TRBJ2-1; TRBD2 matches 15 bases. The trim removed 9 bases at V and 10 bases at J, leaving 7 bases unmatched. Per the germline V gene, CDR1 is LNHDA and CDR2 is SQIVND (reference sequence). The CDR3 has 14 residues. The CDR3: CASALGLAGGEQFF. For the CDR3, the DNA is TGTGCCAGCGCTTTGGGACTAGCGGGAGGAGAGCAGTTCTTC.

This chain connects TRBV10-3 to TRBJ2-1; 8 bases match TRBD2. The CDR3 has 17 residues. CDR1 is ENHRY, CDR2 SYGVKD, per germline. V trimming: 3 bases; J trimming: 5 bases; junction bases outside the gene matches: 12. This chain's CDR3 is CAISEQGGLAGHNEQFF. CDR3 bases: TGTGCCATCAGTGAACAAGGAGGTCTAGCGGGCCACAATGAGCAGTTCTTC.

The chain recombines TRBV7-2 with TRBJ2-3; the match to TRBD2 covers 8 bases. This CDR3 is 18 amino acids long. Germline CDR1 and CDR2: SGHTA and FQGNSA. The V gene end was trimmed by 1 base and the J gene end by 4 bases; junction bases not matched to a gene: 13. CDR3 amino acids: CASSLVGYRAGAPDTQYF. CDR3 sequence (DNA): TGTGCCAGCAGCTTAGTAGGGTATCGAGCGGGAGCGCCAGATACGCAGTATTTT.

The chain couples TRBV30 to TRBJ2-7; TRBD2 matches at 7 bases. The CDR3 is made up of 16 amino acids. From germline, CDR1 is GTSNPN and CDR2 SVGIG (reference sequence). J gave up 4 bases and V 1 base, and 13 bases lay outside the gene matches. DNA of the CDR3: TGTGCCTGGAGTGGAAACTCGGCTAGCGGAAAATACGAGCAGTACGTC. Translation gives CAWSGNSASGKYEQYV.

The V gene is TRBV28, the J gene TRBJ1-2; weak D call: TRBD1 (6 bases). The CDR3 totals 14 residues. V was shortened by 2 bases and J by 4 bases, with 11 bases between the two germline ends. Germline assignment: CDR1 MDHEN and CDR2 SYDVKM. CDR3 in DNA: TGTGCCAGCAGTTTACTGCTGGACAGCTATGGCTACACCTTC. Protein sequence: CASSLLLDSYGYTF.

The V and J genes are TRBV19 and TRBJ1-1, with D perhaps matching TRBD1 (6 bases). The CDR3 loop spans 12 amino acids. Germline V gene lookup returns CDR1 LNHDA and CDR2 SQIVND (reference sequence). V lost 8 bases to trimming and J lost 8 bases, with 15 bases between them. Here the CDR3 DNA reads TGTGCCAGTGACGACAGGAGTATGGAAGCTTTCTTT. Protein: CASDDRSMEAFF.

The chain couples TRBV3-1 (or the pseudogene TRBV3-2) to TRBJ1-4; no firm D call. Deletions cut 0 bases from V and 6 bases from J, with 20 bases between. CDR1 LGHDT and CDR2 YNNKEL come from the germline V gene (reference sequence). The CDR3 runs 18 residues. CDR3 nucleotide sequence: TGTGCCAGCAGCCAAGATCTACCGGGGTCGAAGGGCGATGAAAAACTGTTTTTT. This encodes CASSQDLPGSKGDEKLFF.